The present T cell receptor beta chain was sequenced within a study of cytomegalovirus exposure and HLA in healthy donors (dated by TCRdb to about 2017). With regard to the full study: A later analysis indicated that the 130 or so validation repertoires were generated on the platform also employed for the approximately 670 repertoires of the first cohort. The study aimed to test whether signatures of past pathogen exposure could be identified by cataloging public T cell receptors. In addition to the first cohort of around 670 subjects, a separate validation cohort of approximately 130 different subjects was used. To predict cytomegalovirus infection status, the study brought together high-throughput TCR immunosequencing, statistical association of individual TCRs with disease status, and machine learning.

Libraries were prepared through the immunoSEQ multiplex PCR assay. Turning to the authors' computational methods: A statistical classification framework was built to diagnose cytomegalovirus status from the catalog of TCR beta chain sequences. This immuneACCESS table, as held by TCRdb, lists in-frame sequences with V and J called but not all clones. Of the missing ones, under half trace to an unresolved V gene in checked studies; the others have no known cause. The V and J calls and clone size are taken from that table; D and trimming were inferred from the DNA. For this sample there are 140,000 to 150,000 clones; less than 95% appear just once. 1.5% to 2% of the sample is in the top ten clones. From a lookup of the germline V gene (reference sequence), CDR1 and CDR2 are MNHEY and SMNVEV. The CDR3 contains 15 residues, cysteine and phenylalanine counted. Only the CDR3 DNA stays, 45 bases, in frame from base 1. The germline ends are 9 bases apart after V is trimmed by 2 bases and J by 1 base.

Note on this clone: It lacks a known antigen. Per-base quality was not reported, and no clone a single base away is much larger than it.

The donors belonged to the validation cohort of approximately 130 subjects, which was separate from the approximately 610-subject first cohort. Here is what the overall study found, with its caveats: Most TCR sequences were observed very rarely across donors, whereas some public TCRs were present in many individuals. In both the original and validation cohorts, the classifier was reported to diagnose cytomegalovirus status with high specificity and sensitivity. Three of the identified cytomegalovirus-associated TCR beta chains were confirmed in vitro to be specific for cytomegalovirus antigens. A later analysis had no HLA typing for the validation cohort, so co-occurrence there was scored across all 130 or so repertoires. In a later analysis, TCRs clustered in the first cohort were found to also tend to co-occur in the roughly 130 validation repertoires, with 94% of cluster scores above 0. According to the authors, the approach could potentially be generalized to other disease states and immunological phenotypes. In the study, some 160 TCR beta chains were listed as associated with cytomegalovirus.

Recombination connected TRBV27 to TRBJ2-1; no confident D gene assignment can be made. This receptor was identified in a man aged 18 to 35 in good health and CMV-seropositive. The sample taken for sequencing was PBMCs. The nucleotide sequence reads as follows: TGTGCCAGCAGTTTAACTGTTGAGTCCTACAATGAGCAGTTCTTC. It codes for CASSLTVESYNEQFF.